The 3 T cell receptor beta chains given below trace back to one sample, sequenced in a study of blood T cell repertoires in COVID-19. Libraries were prepared by immunoSEQ multiplex PCR; TCRdb keeps only in-frame clonotypes and omits some of them. This sample has around 380,000 clones, with around 87% found just once. The specimen was PBMCs or T cells enriched from blood (not recorded which). These TCRs come from a man between 25 and 39 years old who had recovered from COVID-19.

This clone was detected once. The chain links TRBV2 to TRBJ2-1; 9 nucleotides match TRBD2. J gave up 15 bases and V 0 bases, and 15 bases lay outside the gene matches. The CDR3 is 16 amino acids. Germline V CDR1 and CDR2: SNHLY, FYNNEI. CDR3 in DNA: TGTGCCAGCAGTGAAGCGCTTCTCCTAGCGGGGATGGGTCGGTTCTTC. Protein: CASSEALLLAGMGRFF.

This chain uses TRBV5-1 with TRBJ2-5; 8 bases line up with TRBD1. Trimming removed 4 bases from V and 7 bases from J; junction bases left unmatched: 9. CDR3 size: 14 residues. Germline CDR1 is SGHRS and CDR2 is YFSETQ. The CDR3 DNA sequence: TGCGCCAGCAGCGGGACAGGCCTTGGCCGGACCCAGTACTTC. The encoded protein is CASSGTGLGRTQYF.

This sequence joins TRBV10-3 and TRBJ2-3; 8 positions match TRBD1. J gave up 0 bases and V 6 bases, and 5 bases lay outside the gene matches. From germline, CDR1 is ENHRY and CDR2 SYGVKD. This CDR3 is 15 amino acids long. The CDR3 region has the DNA TGTGCCATCAGACCCGGACAGGGTAGCACAGATACGCAGTATTTT. Its protein is CAIRPGQGSTDTQYF.